Below, one T cell receptor (beta chain) is given with its context. What it binds is not known. TCRdb keeps only in-frame clones here, not all; method: immunoSEQ multiplex PCR. Among about 2.4 million clones listed, more than 85% were seen once. Caucasian adults residing in Nashville, Tennessee made up all the donors. The sample originates from a study of shared clonotypes between healthy human individuals. General study points: Clonotype sharing among the donors was expected to vary with sequencing depth.

CDR1 and CDR2 (germline): LNHNV, YYDKDF (reference sequence). There are 16 residues in the CDR3. J lost 16 bases, V lost 0 bases, and 15 bases had no gene match. The TCR originated in a man aged 18 to 29 in good health. Some clones in this sample may be carry-over from other donors' samples. Input material: naive CD4+ T cells from PBMCs. Subset given: CD45RA+ positively selected. The gene calls are TRBV15 and TRBJ2-1; 10 positions agree with TRBD2. The CDR3 region has the DNA TGTGCCACCAGCAGAGATCGGGGGCTAGCGGGAGACCGTCCCTTCTTC. This translates into CATSRDRGLAGDRPFF.